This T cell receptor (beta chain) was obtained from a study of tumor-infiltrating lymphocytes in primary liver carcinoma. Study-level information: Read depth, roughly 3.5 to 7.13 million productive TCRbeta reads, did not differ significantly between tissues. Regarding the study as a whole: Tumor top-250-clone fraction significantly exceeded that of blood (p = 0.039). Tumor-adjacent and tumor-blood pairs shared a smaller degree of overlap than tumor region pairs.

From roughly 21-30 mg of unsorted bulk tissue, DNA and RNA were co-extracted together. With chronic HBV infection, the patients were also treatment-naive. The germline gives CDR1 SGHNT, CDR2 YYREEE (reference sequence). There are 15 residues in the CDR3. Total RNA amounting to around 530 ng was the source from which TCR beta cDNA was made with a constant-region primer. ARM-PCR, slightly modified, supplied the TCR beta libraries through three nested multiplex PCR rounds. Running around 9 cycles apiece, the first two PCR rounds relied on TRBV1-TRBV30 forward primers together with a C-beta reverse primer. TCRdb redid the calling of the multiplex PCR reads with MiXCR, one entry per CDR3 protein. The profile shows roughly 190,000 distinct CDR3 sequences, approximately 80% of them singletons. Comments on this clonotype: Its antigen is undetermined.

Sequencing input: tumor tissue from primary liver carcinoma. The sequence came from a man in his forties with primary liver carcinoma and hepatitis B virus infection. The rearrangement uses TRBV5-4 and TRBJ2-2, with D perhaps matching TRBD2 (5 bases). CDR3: CSSSSTNANTGELFF. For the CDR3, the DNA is TGTAGCAGCAGCTCGACTAACGCGAACACCGGGGAGCTGTTTTTT.